One sample yielded the 15 T cell receptor beta chains listed below, sequenced in a study of blood T cell repertoires in COVID-19. Measured with immunoSEQ multiplex PCR; TCRdb has only the in-frame clones, and not every one. The sample has 200,000 to 250,000 clones, 86% seen once. Sequenced material: peripheral blood. Source of these receptors: a man in his fifties or sixties with acute or convalescent COVID-19.

V usage is TRBV7-2 and J usage is TRBJ2-3; TRBD1 is a possible D gene (5 bases). In germline, CDR1 is SGHTA, CDR2 FQGNSA. Between the trimmed V and J ends, which lost 5 bases and 2 bases, there was a span of 11 bases. The CDR3 covers 14 residues. The CDR3 reads CASSHDRFTDTQYF. Here the CDR3 DNA reads TGTGCCAGCAGCCACGACAGATTCACAGATACGCAGTATTTT. The full variable domain, with the rest looked up from reference TRBV7-2 and TRBJ2-3, is GAGVSQSPSNKVTEKGKDVELRCDPISGHTALYWYRQSLGQGLEFLIYFQGNSAPDKSGLPSDRFSAERTGGSVSTLTIQRTQQEDSAVYLCASSHDRFTDTQYFGPGTRLTVL.

V and J are TRBV28 and TRBJ2-1; D gene uncertain. The CDR3 sequence is 13 residues long. V lost 5 bases and J 6 bases, leaving 11 bases between the germline ends. From germline, CDR1 is MDHEN and CDR2 SYDVKM. The CDR3 nucleotides are TGTGCCAGCAGTGCGAGAGAGATCAATGAGCAGTTCTTC. Protein: CASSAREINEQFF.

This sequence joins TRBV7-9 and TRBJ2-3; D not resolved. Per the germline V gene, CDR1 is SEHNR and CDR2 is FQNEAQ (reference sequence). The CDR3 sequence is 12 residues long. V was shortened by 5 bases and J by 1 base, with 4 bases between the two germline ends. CDR3 region: CASSPGTDTQYF. CDR3 nucleotide sequence: TGTGCCAGCAGCCCTGGCACAGATACGCAGTATTTT.

This chain uses TRBV7-2 with TRBJ1-1; 7 bases are a match to TRBD1. CDR1 is SGHTA, CDR2 FQGNSA, per germline. V gave up 5 bases and J gave up 4 bases; unmatched junction bases: 10. The length of the CDR3 is 15 residues. This CDR3 is CASSPQGEFGTEAFF. The CDR3 DNA reads TGTGCCAGCAGCCCCCAGGGGGAGTTCGGCACTGAAGCTTTCTTT.

The V gene is TRBV11-2, the J gene TRBJ2-7; TRBD1 matches 7 bases. The CDR3 length is 15 residues. From germline, CDR1 is SGHAT and CDR2 FQNNGV. V was clipped by 1 base and J by 2 bases; unmatched bases: 5. CDR3 nucleotides: TGTGCCAGCAGCTTAGTAGGGGGCGCACCCTACGAGCAGTACTTC. The encoded protein is CASSLVGGAPYEQYF.

This clone was recorded a few times. The V and J genes are TRBV19 and TRBJ1-1; tentative D call: TRBD1 (6 bases). This CDR3 is 14 amino acids long. V was pared by 4 bases and J by 5 bases, with 14 bases between. CDR1 and CDR2 from the germline V gene are LNHDA and SQIVND (reference sequence). In DNA form, the CDR3 reads TGTGCCAGTAGTAGCGCGGGGGGGCGTACTGAAGCTTTCTTT. This gives the protein CASSSAGGRTEAFF.

The chain has TRBV6-2 or TRBV6-3 and TRBJ1-1, with 10 positions matching TRBD1. The CDR3 is 15 residues long. The junction had 5 bases not matched to a gene; V was cut back by 4 bases and J by 3 bases. The germline gives CDR1 MNHEY, CDR2 SVGEGT. CDR3 in amino acids: CASSSPGQGDTEAFF. The DNA of the CDR3 is TGTGCCAGCAGTTCACCCGGACAGGGGGACACTGAAGCTTTCTTT.

This sequence joins TRBV7-2 and TRBJ1-2; a weak D match, TRBD1 (5 bases). Germline assignment: CDR1 SGHTA and CDR2 FQGNSA. V lost 5 bases to trimming and J lost 8 bases, with 24 bases between them. This CDR3 is 16 amino acids long. The CDR3 loop is CASSPYPGLEGRGYTF. The CDR3, as DNA: TGTGCCAGCAGCCCGTACCCGGGACTTGAAGGTCGCGGCTACACCTTC.

The chain uses TRBV6-5 and TRBJ2-3; tentative D call: TRBD1 (5 bases). Trimming shortened V by 6 bases and J by 7 bases, and 14 bases separated the two germline ends. Germline CDR1 MNHEY, CDR2 SVGAGI. The CDR3 consists of 13 residues. The CDR3 DNA reads TGTGCCAGCAGGTGGGGCGGCCCCCATACGCAGTATTTT. Protein sequence: CASRWGGPHTQYF.

The V call is TRBV7-2, the J call TRBJ2-2, with TRBD1 matching over 8 bases. In germline, CDR1 is SGHTA, CDR2 FQGNSA. The CDR3 spans 15 residues. With 3 bases clipped from V and 4 bases from J, the junction kept 4 bases outside the gene matches. The CDR3 nucleotides are TGTGCCAGCAGCTTCCTAACAGGGGGCACCGGGGAGCTGTTTTTT. Translating it yields CASSFLTGGTGELFF.

The chain couples TRBV25-1 to TRBJ2-5; TRBD1 is a possible D gene (5 bases). Germline-derived CDR1 and CDR2 are MGHDK and SYGVNS. The CDR3 is 15 residues long. Trimming pared 4 bases from V and 5 bases from J, leaving 17 bases between. CDR3 bases: TGTGCCAGCAGTGGGGGAAGGGGCCGAGGCGAGACCCAGTACTTC. Protein: CASSGGRGRGETQYF.

This chain connects TRBV5-1 to TRBJ2-1; 12 bases fit TRBD2. V shed 4 bases and J 12 bases; nucleotides not matched to a gene: 11. This CDR3 is 15 amino acids long. In germline, CDR1 is SGHRS, CDR2 YFSETQ. CDR3 DNA sequence: TGCGCCAGCAGCAGGACTAGCGGGACGGAAACGGGGCAGTTCTTC. It is translated as CASSRTSGTETGQFF.

V and J are TRBV27 and TRBJ2-1; 10 bases align to TRBD2. V gave up 3 bases and J gave up 7 bases; unmatched junction bases: 3. This CDR3 is 14 amino acids long. The germline V gene encodes CDR1 MNHEY and CDR2 SMNVEV (reference sequence). CDR3 in amino acids: CASSFVTSGNEQFF. The CDR3 nucleotides read TGTGCCAGCAGTTTCGTGACTAGCGGGAATGAGCAGTTCTTC.

The chain employs TRBV7-6 and TRBJ2-7; no firm D call. With 1 base removed from V and 1 base from J, the gap between germline ends came to 14 bases. CDR1 is SGHVS, CDR2 FNYEAQ, per germline. This CDR3 contains 16 residues. The CDR3 DNA follows: TGTGCCAGCAGCTTAGGCACCCCACTATCATCCTACGAGCAGTACTTC. Translating gives CASSLGTPLSSYEQYF.

The genes are TRBV2 and TRBJ2-2; 9 positions match TRBD1. V shed 4 bases and J 5 bases; nucleotides not matched to a gene: 5. The germline gives CDR1 SNHLY, CDR2 FYNNEI. This CDR3 region has 15 residues. CDR3 in DNA: TGTGCCAGCAGTGCCGGGACAGGGATAACCGGGGAGCTGTTTTTT. Its translation: CASSAGTGITGELFF.